Following are 30 T cell receptor beta chains from one sample sequenced in a study of response to subunit inactivated influenza vaccine. TCRdb ran MiXCR on the RT-PCR reads and lists one entry per CDR3 protein. The sample contains around 490,000 distinct CDR3 sequences, approximately 7.7% of which appear only once. The sequenced sample was PBMCs from blood, obtained around 25 months after vaccination. Receptor source: a man in his fifties or sixties who received an inactivated influenza vaccine.

The rearrangement joins TRBV9 to TRBJ1-2, with a weak D call TRBD1 (6 bases). There are 14 residues in the CDR3. Germline CDR1 SGDLS, CDR2 YYNGEE. V was trimmed by 4 bases and J by 5 bases, leaving 15 bases between them. The CDR3 reads CASSSRDTRYGYTF. DNA for the CDR3: TGTGCCAGCAGCAGCCGGGACACAAGATATGGCTACACCTTC.

This clonotype showed up just a few times. The chain recombines TRBV7-9 with TRBJ2-1, with 8 bases fitting TRBD2. The CDR3 length is 14 residues. Germline trimming cut 3 bases from V and 8 bases from J; bases unmatched to any gene: 6. The V gene's germline CDR1 is SEHNR and CDR2 FQNEAQ (reference sequence). This CDR3 reads CASSLAGGGDEQFF. CDR3 in DNA: TGTGCCAGCAGCTTGGCGGGAGGAGGAGATGAGCAGTTCTTC.

V usage is TRBV20-1 and J usage is TRBJ2-3; D is possibly TRBD2 (6 bases). Germline V CDR1 and CDR2: DFQATT, SNEGSKA (reference sequence). The ends were cut back, 6 bases at V and 2 bases at J, with 24 bases in the middle. CDR3 size: 17 residues. The CDR3 loop reads CSAAFPAGSIHTDTQYF. The CDR3 nucleotides are TGCAGTGCCGCATTTCCGGCGGGGAGTATACACACAGATACGCAGTATTTT.

At least ten counts were recorded for this clonotype. The V call is TRBV12-3 or TRBV12-4, the J call TRBJ1-5; 11 bases map to TRBD1. This CDR3 contains 19 residues. Losses at the gene ends were 6 bases for V and 2 bases for J; bases not matched to a gene: 15. The CDR3 nucleotides read TGTGCCAGCAGCAGCGCCGGACAGGGGGCTCATTGGGGCAATCAGCCCCAGCATTTT. This sequence encodes CASSSAGQGAHWGNQPQHF.

The gene calls are TRBV29-1 and TRBJ2-2; the D gene is possibly TRBD2 (5 bases). Germline loops: CDR1 SQVTM, CDR2 ANQGSEA. The CDR3 sequence is 12 residues long. CDR3 DNA: TGCAGAGTAGGCCGGGGCACCGGGGAGCTGTTTTTT. Protein: CRVGRGTGELFF.

This chain connects TRBV9 to TRBJ2-3; D is perhaps TRBD2 (6 bases). V was trimmed by 3 bases and J by 7 bases, leaving 18 bases between them. The length of the CDR3 is 15 residues. In germline, CDR1 is SGDLS, CDR2 YYNGEE. As DNA, the CDR3 is TGTGCCAGCAGCGGCACGGGAGTGTCCCCCAATACGCAGTATTTT. Encoded protein: CASSGTGVSPNTQYF. Based on the CDR3 plus reference TRBV9 and TRBJ2-3, the full variable domain is DSGVTQTPKHLITATGQRVTLRCSPRSGDLSVYWYQQSLDQGLQFLIQYYNGEERAKGNILERFSAQQFPDLHSELNLSSLELGDSALYFCASSGTGVSPNTQYFGPGTRLTVL.

At least ten counts were recorded for this clonotype. This chain joins TRBV18 and TRBJ2-2, with a tentative D call TRBD2 (5 bases). V was clipped by 1 base and J by 3 bases, with 12 bases between them. There are 16 residues in the CDR3. The germline V gene encodes CDR1 KGHSH and CDR2 LQKENI. The DNA of the CDR3 is TGTGCCAGCTCACCACGGGCAGCGCGGGACACCGGGGAGCTGTTTTTT. This gives the protein CASSPRAARDTGELFF.

There are a few counts of this clonotype. The chain is built from TRBV7-2 and TRBJ2-7, with TRBD1 identical over 9 bases. The CDR3 spans 15 residues. V shed 2 bases and J 6 bases; nucleotides not matched to a gene: 8. Germline values: CDR1 SGHTA, CDR2 FQGNSA. CDR3 residues: CASSLKGQGGLEQYF. Written as DNA, the CDR3 is TGTGCCAGCAGCTTAAAGGGACAGGGTGGTCTCGAGCAGTACTTC.

This clonotype was seen ten or more times. The chain links TRBV20-1 to TRBJ2-7; 9 positions match TRBD1. In germline, CDR1 is DFQATT, CDR2 SNEGSKA (reference sequence). V dropped 3 bases and J dropped 1; count of bases not matched to a gene: 4. The CDR3 loop spans 14 amino acids. The CDR3 DNA is TGCAGTGCTAGGGAAGACAGGGGGTCCTACGAGCAGTACTTC. Protein product: CSAREDRGSYEQYF.

This clonotype was recorded at least ten times. CDR3 sequence (DNA): TGTGCCATCAGTGAGTCTAACGCAGGAATCGCGTCAGATACGCAGTATTTT. It codes for CAISESNAGIASDTQYF. The chain has TRBV10-3 and TRBJ2-3; no clear D. CDR3 length: 17 residues. Germline CDR1 is ENHRY and CDR2 is SYGVKD. Trimming left V 0 bases short and J 4 bases short, with 17 bases between.

This chain connects TRBV12-3 or TRBV12-4 to TRBJ2-3, with a tentative D call TRBD1 (5 bases). Trimming removed 5 bases at V and 2 bases at J, with 11 bases between. The CDR3 loop spans 14 amino acids. CDR3 residues: CASSLLGATDTQYF. Written as DNA, the CDR3 is TGTGCCAGCAGTCTCCTAGGGGCCACAGATACGCAGTATTTT.

This clonotype was found many times. The genes are TRBV28 and TRBJ2-2; D is ambiguous. Germline CDR1 and CDR2: MDHEN and SYDVKM. Trimming pared 8 bases from V and 0 bases from J, leaving 7 bases between. This CDR3 is 13 amino acids long. CDR3 coding DNA: TGTGCCAGCGGCGGTCCGAACACCGGGGAGCTGTTTTTT. Protein product: CASGGPNTGELFF.

This clonotype was picked up a small number of times. The V and J genes are TRBV6-5 and TRBJ1-5, with 8 bases matching TRBD1. Germline-derived CDR1 and CDR2 are MNHEY and SVGAGI. With V trimmed by 8 bases and J by 2 bases, 8 bases remained unmatched. This CDR3 has 15 residues. The CDR3 sequence is CASCSTGVGNQPQHF. CDR3 bases: TGTGCCAGCTGTTCGACAGGGGTGGGCAATCAGCCCCAGCATTTT.

There are many counts of this clonotype. V usage is TRBV5-1 and J usage is TRBJ2-7; possibly TRBD1 or TRBD2 for D (5 bases each). Germline-derived CDR1 and CDR2 are SGHRS and YFSETQ. The CDR3 covers 15 residues. The V gene lost 4 bases and the J gene lost 0 bases, with 14 bases spanning the gap. For the CDR3, the DNA is TGCGCCAGCAGCCTCACGGGACGAAGCTCCTACGAGCAGTACTTC. It specifies CASSLTGRSSYEQYF. Variable domain in full (rest from reference TRBV5-1 and TRBJ2-7): KAGVTQTPRYLIKTRGQQVTLSCSPISGHRSVSWYQQTPGQGLQFLFEYFSETQRNKGNFPGRFSGRQFSNSRSEMNVSTLELGDSALYLCASSLTGRSSYEQYFGPGTRLTVT.

This chain connects TRBV3-1 to TRBJ2-1; D is possibly TRBD1 or TRBD2 (6 bases each). CDR3 length: 12 residues. The germline gives CDR1 LGHDT, CDR2 YNNKEL (reference sequence). V gave up 9 bases and J gave up 7 bases, with 13 bases separating them. As DNA, the CDR3 is TGTGCCAGTACCTTAGGGGGGAATGAGCAGTTCTTC. This codes for CASTLGGNEQFF.

The chain recombines TRBV20-1 with TRBJ2-7, with 9 bases lining up with TRBD1. Germline V lookup: CDR1 DFQATT, CDR2 SNEGSKA (reference sequence). The CDR3 runs to 16 residues. V lost 6 bases, J lost 4 bases, and 16 bases stayed unmatched. The CDR3 DNA follows: TGCAGTGCGAGAAATGCCGGGACAGGGATGGGGTACGAGCAGTACTTC. Translated: CSARNAGTGMGYEQYF.

This clonotype was seen many times. The V call is TRBV9, the J call TRBJ1-1; unclear D gene. The length of the CDR3 is 14 residues. The V gene lost 0 bases and the J gene lost 0 bases, with 6 bases spanning the gap. Germline CDR1 is SGDLS and CDR2 is YYNGEE. CDR3 DNA sequence: TGTGCCAGCAGCGTAGGAGGGATGAACACTGAAGCTTTCTTT. Amino acids: CASSVGGMNTEAFF. Based on the CDR3 plus reference TRBV9 and TRBJ1-1, the full variable domain is DSGVTQTPKHLITATGQRVTLRCSPRSGDLSVYWYQQSLDQGLQFLIQYYNGEERAKGNILERFSAQQFPDLHSELNLSSLELGDSALYFCASSVGGMNTEAFFGQGTRLTVV.

In this sample, this clonotype turned up a few times. The J gene is TRBJ1-3, the V gene TRBV4-2; perhaps TRBD1 as D (5 bases). The CDR3 length is 17 residues. The germline V gene has CDR1 LGHNA and CDR2 YNFKEQ. Deletions cut 1 base from V and 2 bases from J, with 15 bases between. This chain's CDR3 is CASSQGEGPPPGNTIYF. In DNA, the CDR3 is TGTGCCAGCAGCCAAGGGGAGGGGCCTCCGCCTGGAAACACCATATATTTT.

The J gene is TRBJ2-1, the V gene TRBV19; no firm D call. The CDR3 sequence is 14 residues long. CDR1 is LNHDA, CDR2 SQIVND, per germline (reference sequence). Deletions cut 1 base from V and 4 bases from J, with 8 bases between. In nucleotides, the CDR3 is TGTGCCAGTAGTATAGCCCACAGATACAATGAGCAGTTCTTC. Encoded protein: CASSIAHRYNEQFF.

The chain carries TRBV28 and TRBJ1-1, with D maybe TRBD1 (5 bases). The length of the CDR3 is 12 residues. V was pared by 6 bases and J by 4 bases, with 9 bases between. Germline values: CDR1 MDHEN, CDR2 SYDVKM. CDR3 residues: CASRRGGTEAFF. CDR3 bases: TGTGCCAGCAGGCGGGGGGGCACTGAAGCTTTCTTT.

This clonotype was observed a few times. V is TRBV5-1 and J is TRBJ1-2; D is ambiguous. Germline V gives CDR1 SGHRS, CDR2 YFSETQ. V was cut by 2 bases and J by 2 bases, with 10 bases left in between. CDR3 length: 14 residues. This CDR3 is CASSFREPNYGYTF. In nucleotides, the CDR3 is TGCGCCAGCAGCTTTCGAGAGCCCAACTATGGCTACACCTTC.

This clonotype was counted ten times or more. This sequence joins TRBV27 and TRBJ2-3, with D unresolved. Germline loops: CDR1 MNHEY, CDR2 SMNVEV (reference sequence). V was pared by 6 bases and J by 4 bases, with 11 bases between. This CDR3 region has 13 residues. CDR3 nucleotide sequence: TGTGCCAGCAGCCGAGAGGTTGCAGATACGCAGTATTTT. Translated: CASSREVADTQYF.

This clonotype appeared a few times. V and J are TRBV15 and TRBJ2-1; D gene uncertain. Germline V CDR1 and CDR2: LNHNV, YYDKDF (reference sequence). CDR3 length: 18 residues. The V end lost 0 bases, the J end lost 5 bases, and 20 bases lay between the germline ends. The CDR3 loop reads CATSRDRGLAQYNNEQFF. The CDR3 DNA sequence: TGTGCCACCAGCAGAGATAGAGGTCTGGCACAATATAACAATGAGCAGTTCTTC.

This clonotype was seen many times. The chain has TRBV29-1 and TRBJ2-1; D tentatively fits TRBD1 or TRBD2 (5 bases each). The V end lost 2 bases, the J end lost 3 bases, and 17 bases lay between the germline ends. The CDR3 extends over 16 amino acids. CDR1 and CDR2 from the germline V gene are SQVTM and ANQGSEA. In nucleotides, the CDR3 is TGCAGCGTTGAACTCCCAGGGAGTACGATCTACAATGAGCAGTTCTTC. Translation: CSVELPGSTIYNEQFF.

This clonotype was seen at least ten times. The V call is TRBV4-1, the J call TRBJ2-7; D is perhaps TRBD2 (5 bases). The CDR3 extends over 15 amino acids. Germline V gene lookup returns CDR1 MGHRA and CDR2 YSYEKL. Trimming shortened V by 0 bases and J by 2 bases, and 11 bases separated the two germline ends. The CDR3 is CASSQEAAGPYEQYF. The CDR3 DNA follows: TGCGCCAGCAGCCAAGAAGCGGCAGGACCCTACGAGCAGTACTTC.

The chain joins TRBV18 to TRBJ2-3; no reliable D call. The V and J ends lost 3 bases and 8 bases respectively, with 12 bases between them. The germline CDR1 and CDR2 sequences are KGHSH and LQKENI. The CDR3 extends over 13 amino acids. DNA of the CDR3: TGTGCCAGCTCACCCCCGGGCACGAGTACGCAGTATTTT. Its translation: CASSPPGTSTQYF.

In its sample, this clonotype was seen many times. The chain links TRBV10-1 to TRBJ2-2; no clear D gene. CDR1 and CDR2 (germline): WNHNN, SYGVQD (reference sequence). The CDR3 is 13 amino acids. Trimming left V 4 bases short and J 7 bases short, with 10 bases between. The CDR3 DNA is TGCGCCAGCAGTGTACTAAGAGGCGGGGAGCTGTTTTTT. Its protein is CASSVLRGGELFF.

The genes are TRBV29-1 and TRBJ1-1; 9 nucleotides match TRBD1. CDR1 and CDR2 (germline): SQVTM, ANQGSEA. Unmatched junction bases numbered 12, after V lost 8 bases and J lost 5 bases. The CDR3 runs to 14 residues. As DNA, the CDR3 is TGCAGCTTACAAGGACAGGGGAGGGGGACTGAAGCTTTCTTT. The encoded protein is CSLQGQGRGTEAFF.

This clonotype has a count of ten or more. The rearrangement joins TRBV20-1 to TRBJ2-1; D might be TRBD2 (5 bases). The CDR3 has 16 amino acids. Deletions cut 1 base from V and 0 bases from J, with 13 bases between. Germline V gene data show CDR1 as DFQATT and CDR2 as SNEGSKA (reference sequence). The CDR3 is CSARVSSAHSYNEQFF. The CDR3 DNA reads TGCAGTGCTAGAGTTAGTAGCGCCCACTCCTACAATGAGCAGTTCTTC.

This clonotype was counted only a few times. The chain carries TRBV11-2 and TRBJ2-6; 8 bases agree with TRBD1. Losses at the gene ends were 3 bases for V and 3 bases for J; bases not matched to a gene: 7. The CDR3 consists of 17 residues. CDR1 is SGHAT and CDR2 is FQNNGV in the germline V gene. CDR3 DNA sequence: TGTGCCAGCAGCTTTAGGACAGGGAGTAATGGGGCCAACGTCCTGACTTTC. Translation gives CASSFRTGSNGANVLTF.